This T cell receptor (beta chain) was found in a study of blood T cell repertoires in COVID-19. The participants were between roughly 18 and 89 years old and came from about two dozen US areas. Symptom resolution, clearance, or two negative PCRs marked donors in Cohort 3 as recovered. Per the original methods: Estimated nucleated cell counts came from reference gene primer amplification. This table comes from immunoSEQ multiplex PCR, and its TCRdb copy is limited to in-frame clones, with some not included. The V and J calls and the clone size are those of that table, but D and trimming were determined from the DNA. The data hold about 210,000 clones, with 75% to 85% observed a single time. The table lists this clone with a count of one. The same CDR3 is also encoded by other DNA sequences in this sample. What was sequenced was PBMCs or T cells enriched from blood (not recorded which). The sequence was obtained from a man in his forties who had recovered from COVID-19.

The chain's CDR3 is CASSIGGNGYTF. The CDR3 nucleotides are TGTGCCAGTAGTATAGGCGGAAATGGCTACACCTTC. This rearrangement joins TRBV19 to TRBJ1-2, with D uncertain. Per germline, CDR1 LNHDA and CDR2 SQIVND (reference sequence). The CDR3 spans 12 residues. The V and J ends lost 1 base and 6 bases respectively, with 6 bases between them. The whole variable domain, remainder taken from reference TRBV19 and TRBJ1-2, is DGGITQSPKYLFRKEGQNVTLSCEQNLNHDAMYWYRQDPGQGLRLIYYSQIVNDFQKGDIAEGYSVSREKKESFPLTVTSAQKNPTAFYLCASSIGGNGYTFGSGTRLTVV.